The present T cell receptor (beta chain) was sequenced within a study of monozygotic twins with inflammatory bowel disease. Study findings and constraints: TCRbeta diversity (inverse Simpson) was lower in IBD patients than in healthy co-twins. In these data, no single strong IBD-associated signal or clonotype received support.

This CDR3 is built from 14 residues. TCRdb re-called the 5' RACE reads; every CDR3 protein appears as one record, without DNA. This sample's table reports roughly 150,000 distinct CDR3 sequences. Turning to this clonotype: As yet, its antigen is unknown.

The chain carries TRBV12-3 or TRBV12-4 and TRBJ1-6; TCRdb's D call of TRBD1 is untestable without DNA. The origin of this receptor is a human donor with ulcerative colitis or Crohn's disease, or a healthy co-twin of an affected twin (not recorded which). The specimen sequenced was blood. CDR3 protein: CASSSINDRDTLHF.